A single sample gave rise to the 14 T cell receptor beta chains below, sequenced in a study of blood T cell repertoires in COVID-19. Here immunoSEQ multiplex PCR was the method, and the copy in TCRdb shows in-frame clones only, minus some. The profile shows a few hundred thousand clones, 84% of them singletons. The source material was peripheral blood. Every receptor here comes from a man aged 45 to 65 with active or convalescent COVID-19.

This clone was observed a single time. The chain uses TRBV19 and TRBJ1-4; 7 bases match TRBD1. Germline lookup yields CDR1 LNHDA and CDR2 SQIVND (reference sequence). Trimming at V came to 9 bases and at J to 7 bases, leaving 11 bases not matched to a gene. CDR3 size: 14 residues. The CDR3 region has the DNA TGTGCCAGCCTCCCGACAGGGTTGGGTGAAAAACTGTTTTTT. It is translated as CASLPTGLGEKLFF.

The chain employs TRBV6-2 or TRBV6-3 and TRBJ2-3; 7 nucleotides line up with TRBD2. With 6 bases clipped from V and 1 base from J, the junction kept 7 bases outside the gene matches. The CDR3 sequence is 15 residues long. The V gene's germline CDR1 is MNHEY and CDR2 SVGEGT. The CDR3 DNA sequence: TGTGCCAGCAGCCAAACTAGCGAAGGCACAGATACGCAGTATTTT. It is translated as CASSQTSEGTDTQYF.

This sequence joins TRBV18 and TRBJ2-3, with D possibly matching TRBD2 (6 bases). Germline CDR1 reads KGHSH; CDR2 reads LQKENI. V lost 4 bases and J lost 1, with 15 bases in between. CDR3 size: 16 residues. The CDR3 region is CASSQGLSQGTDTQYF. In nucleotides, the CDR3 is TGTGCCAGCTCACAGGGACTTTCGCAAGGCACAGATACGCAGTATTTT.

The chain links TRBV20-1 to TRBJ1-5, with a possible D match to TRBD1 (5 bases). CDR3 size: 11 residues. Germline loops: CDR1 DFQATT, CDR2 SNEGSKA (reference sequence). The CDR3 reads CRGGDWQPQHF. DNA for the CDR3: TGCAGAGGAGGGGACTGGCAGCCCCAGCATTTT.

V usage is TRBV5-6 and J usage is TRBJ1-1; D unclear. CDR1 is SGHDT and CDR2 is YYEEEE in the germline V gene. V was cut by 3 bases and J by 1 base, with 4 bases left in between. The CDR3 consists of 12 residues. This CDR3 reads CASSSWNTEAFF. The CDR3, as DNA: TGTGCCAGCAGCTCATGGAACACTGAAGCTTTCTTT.

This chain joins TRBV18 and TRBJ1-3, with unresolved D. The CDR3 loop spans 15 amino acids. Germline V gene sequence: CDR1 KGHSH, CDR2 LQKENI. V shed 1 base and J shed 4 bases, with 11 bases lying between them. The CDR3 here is CASSPQQASGNTIYF. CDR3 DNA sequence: TGTGCCAGCTCACCACAGCAGGCATCCGGAAACACCATATATTTT.

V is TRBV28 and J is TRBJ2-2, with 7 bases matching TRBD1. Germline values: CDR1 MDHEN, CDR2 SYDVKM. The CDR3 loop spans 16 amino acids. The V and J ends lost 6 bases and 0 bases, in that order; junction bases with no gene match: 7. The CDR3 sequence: CASSLRDSPNTGELFF. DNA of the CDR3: TGTGCCAGCAGCCTCCGGGACAGTCCGAACACCGGGGAGCTGTTTTTT.

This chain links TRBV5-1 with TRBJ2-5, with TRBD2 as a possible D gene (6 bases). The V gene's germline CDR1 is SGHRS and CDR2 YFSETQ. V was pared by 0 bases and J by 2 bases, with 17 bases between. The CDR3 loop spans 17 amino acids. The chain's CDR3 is CASSLAGRGAIQETQYF. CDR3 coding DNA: TGCGCCAGCAGCTTGGCTGGGCGCGGGGCTATACAAGAGACCCAGTACTTC.

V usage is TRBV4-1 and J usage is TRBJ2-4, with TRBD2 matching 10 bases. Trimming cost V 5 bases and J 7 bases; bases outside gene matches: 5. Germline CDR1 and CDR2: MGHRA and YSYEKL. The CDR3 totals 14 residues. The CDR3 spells CASSGPGLANIQYF. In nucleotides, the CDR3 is TGCGCCAGCAGCGGCCCGGGACTAGCGAACATTCAGTACTTC.

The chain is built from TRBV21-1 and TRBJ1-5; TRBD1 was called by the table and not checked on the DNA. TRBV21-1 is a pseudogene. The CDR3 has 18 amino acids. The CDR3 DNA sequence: TGTGCCAGCAGCATCCCCGGTATGACAGGGGGCCTTATGGAGCCCCAGCATTTT. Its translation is CASSIPGMTGGLMEPQHF.

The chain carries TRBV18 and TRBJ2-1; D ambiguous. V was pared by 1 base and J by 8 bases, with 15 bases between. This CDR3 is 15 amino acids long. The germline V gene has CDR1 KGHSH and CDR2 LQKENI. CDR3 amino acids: CASSPLAVSADEQFF. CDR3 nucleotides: TGTGCCAGCTCACCACTGGCGGTGAGTGCCGATGAGCAGTTCTTC.

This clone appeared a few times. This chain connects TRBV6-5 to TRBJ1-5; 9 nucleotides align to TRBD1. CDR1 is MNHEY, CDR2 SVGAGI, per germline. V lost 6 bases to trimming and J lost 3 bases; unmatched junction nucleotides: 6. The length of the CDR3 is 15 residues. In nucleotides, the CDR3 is TGTGCCAGCAGAACAGGGGGCGATGTCAATCAGCCCCAGCATTTT. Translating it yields CASRTGGDVNQPQHF.

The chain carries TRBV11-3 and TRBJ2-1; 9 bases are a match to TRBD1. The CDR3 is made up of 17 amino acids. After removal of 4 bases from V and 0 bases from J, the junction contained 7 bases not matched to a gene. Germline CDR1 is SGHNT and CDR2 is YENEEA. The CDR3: CASSSTRDRASYNEQFF. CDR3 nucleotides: TGTGCCAGCAGCTCGACCCGGGACAGGGCCTCCTACAATGAGCAGTTCTTC.

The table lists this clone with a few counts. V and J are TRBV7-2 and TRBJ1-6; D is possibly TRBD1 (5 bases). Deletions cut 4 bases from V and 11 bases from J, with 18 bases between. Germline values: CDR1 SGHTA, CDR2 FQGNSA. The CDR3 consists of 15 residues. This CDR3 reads CASSYTTGQGAPLHF. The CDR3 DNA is TGTGCCAGCAGCTACACAACCGGACAAGGGGCACCCCTCCACTTT.